The clone carrying this T cell receptor (beta chain) was picked up a small number of times. There are 14 residues in the CDR3. V lost 6 bases and J lost 7, with 13 bases in between. The germline V gene has CDR1 MNHNS and CDR2 SASEGT. The table came from immunoSEQ multiplex PCR; TCRdb's copy has only in-frame clones and leaves some out. The sample has fewer than 9,500 clones, roughly 86% seen once; the top ten hold about 14%. These data come from a study of blood T cell dynamics during melanoma immunotherapy. Time point noted: week 3, after first cycle of checkpoint inhibitor. The rearrangement links TRBV6-1 to TRBJ1-6, with D unclear. The clonotype originates from a human donor with melanoma. The source material was blood, sampled from a patient treated with checkpoint blockade. In nucleotides, the CDR3 is TGTGCCAGCAGGGGCGGCGCCGGAAATTCACCCCTCCACTTT. It codes for CASRGGAGNSPLHF.